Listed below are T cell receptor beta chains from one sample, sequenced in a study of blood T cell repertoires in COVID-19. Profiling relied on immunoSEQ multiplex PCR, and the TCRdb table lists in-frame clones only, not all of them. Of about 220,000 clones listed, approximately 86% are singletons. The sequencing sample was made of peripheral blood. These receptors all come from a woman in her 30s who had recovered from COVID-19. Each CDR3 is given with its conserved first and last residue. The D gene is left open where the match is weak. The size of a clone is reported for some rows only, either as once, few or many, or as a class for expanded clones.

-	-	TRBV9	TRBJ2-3	CASSVTQNAGTDTQYF	TGTGCCAGCAGCGTGACCCAAAATGCAGGGACAGATACGCAGTATTTT
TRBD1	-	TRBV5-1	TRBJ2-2	CASQRDSTGELFF	TGCGCCAGCCAAAGGGACAGCACCGGGGAGCTGTTTTTT
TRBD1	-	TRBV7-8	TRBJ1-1	CASSQDRVVVTEAFF	TGTGCCAGCAGCCAGGACAGGGTGGTTGTCACTGAAGCTTTCTTT
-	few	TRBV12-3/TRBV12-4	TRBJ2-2	CASSQGTGELFF	TGTGCCAGCAGCCAGGGGACCGGGGAGCTGTTTTTT
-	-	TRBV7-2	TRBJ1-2	CASSLGADVHYGYTF	TGTGCCAGCAGCTTAGGGGCTGACGTACACTATGGCTACACCTTC
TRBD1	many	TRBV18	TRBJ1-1	CASSQPDRAPEAFF	TGTGCCAGCTCACAACCTGACAGGGCCCCTGAAGCTTTCTTT
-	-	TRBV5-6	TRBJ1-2	CASSNDPVGHGYTF	TGTGCCAGCAGCAATGACCCGGTGGGCCATGGCTACACCTTC
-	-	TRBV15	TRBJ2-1	CATSRGGVSHNEQFF	TGTGCCACCAGCAGAGGCGGGGTGTCGCACAATGAGCAGTTCTTC
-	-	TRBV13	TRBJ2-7	CASSLGPSSYEQYF	TGTGCCAGCAGCTTAGGCCCCAGCTCCTACGAGCAGTACTTC
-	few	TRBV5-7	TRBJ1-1	CASSFPPGVGTEAFF	TGTGCCAGCAGCTTCCCCCCAGGGGTCGGAACTGAAGCTTTCTTT
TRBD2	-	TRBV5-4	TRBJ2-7	CASSSGVSLAEQYF	TGTGCCAGCAGTAGCGGGGTCTCCCTAGCCGAGCAGTACTTC
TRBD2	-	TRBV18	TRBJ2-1	CASSLFGGGRSYNEQFF	TGTGCCAGCTCACTCTTCGGGGGGGGCCGCTCCTACAATGAGCAGTTCTTC
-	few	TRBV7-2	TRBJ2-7	CASSSSSYEQYF	TGTGCCAGCAGCTCGAGCTCCTACGAGCAGTACTTC
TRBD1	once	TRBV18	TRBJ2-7	CASSPRQGVGFEQYF	TGTGCCAGCTCACCAAGGCAGGGGGTGGGCTTCGAGCAGTACTTC
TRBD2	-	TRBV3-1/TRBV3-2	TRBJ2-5	CASSQDWASGGLETQYF	TGTGCCAGCAGCCAAGATTGGGCTAGCGGGGGGCTGGAGACCCAGTACTTC
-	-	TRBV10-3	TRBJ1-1	CAIRLNSNTEAFF	TGTGCCATCAGGTTAAACAGTAATACTGAAGCTTTCTTT
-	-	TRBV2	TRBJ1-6	CASRQGLESPLHF	TGTGCCAGCAGGCAGGGGTTGGAGTCACCCCTCCACTTT
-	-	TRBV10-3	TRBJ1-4	CAISDGQGSEKLFF	TGTGCCATCAGTGATGGGCAGGGATCTGAAAAACTGTTTTTT
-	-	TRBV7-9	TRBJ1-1	CASTLGQKGTEAFF	TGTGCCAGCACTCTCGGACAGAAGGGCACTGAAGCTTTCTTT
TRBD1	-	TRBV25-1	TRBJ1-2	CASSDTRQGNYGYTF	TGTGCCAGCAGTGATACGCGACAGGGGAACTATGGCTACACCTTC
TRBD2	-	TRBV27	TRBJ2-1	CASSLSGGGADNEQFF	TGTGCCAGCAGTTTATCAGGCGGGGGGGCAGACAATGAGCAGTTCTTC
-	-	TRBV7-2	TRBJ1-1	CASSSAYRETEAFF	TGTGCCAGCAGCTCCGCGTACAGGGAAACTGAAGCTTTCTTT
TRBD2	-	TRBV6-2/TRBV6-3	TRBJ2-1	CASSEILAGGLYNEQFF	TGTGCCAGCAGCGAGATCCTAGCGGGGGGCCTATACAATGAGCAGTTCTTC
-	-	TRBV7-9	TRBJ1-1	CASSLGRARRTEAFF	TGTGCCAGCAGCTTAGGTCGGGCCCGGAGGACTGAAGCTTTCTTT
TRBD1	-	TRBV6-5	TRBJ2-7	CASNGRQGSYEQYF	TGTGCCAGCAACGGAAGACAGGGATCCTACGAGCAGTACTTC
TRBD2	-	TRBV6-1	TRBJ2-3	CASSEALPGLAEPTDTQYF	TGTGCCAGCAGTGAAGCGCTTCCGGGACTAGCGGAACCCACAGATACGCAGTATTTT
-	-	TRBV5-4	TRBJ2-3	CASSLADIDTQYF	TGTGCCAGCAGCTTGGCAGATATAGATACGCAGTATTTT
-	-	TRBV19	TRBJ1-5	CASSLDRYGQPQHF	TGTGCCAGTAGTCTTGACAGATACGGTCAGCCCCAGCATTTT
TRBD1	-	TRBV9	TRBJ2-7	CASSPQVGQGSLGEQYF	TGTGCCAGCAGCCCCCAAGTAGGACAGGGTAGCCTTGGCGAGCAGTACTTC
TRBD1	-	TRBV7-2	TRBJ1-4	CASSPGTGGEKLFF	TGTGCCAGCAGCCCCGGGACAGGGGGTGAAAAACTGTTTTTT
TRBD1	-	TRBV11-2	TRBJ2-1	CASSPPGQRNEQFF	TGTGCCAGCAGCCCTCCGGGACAGAGGAATGAGCAGTTCTTC
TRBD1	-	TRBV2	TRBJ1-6	CASSDTGGSYNSPLHF	TGTGCCAGCAGTGATACAGGGGGCTCCTATAATTCACCCCTCCACTTT
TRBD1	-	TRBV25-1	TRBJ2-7	CATRGGPYEQYF	TGTGCCACCCGAGGGGGCCCATACGAGCAGTACTTC
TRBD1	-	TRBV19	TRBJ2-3	CASSIVPQGATDTQYF	TGTGCCAGTAGTATAGTCCCCCAGGGGGCCACAGATACGCAGTATTTT
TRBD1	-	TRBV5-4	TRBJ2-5	CASSWGQDSSLGWEETQYF	TGTGCCAGCAGCTGGGGACAGGATTCGAGTTTAGGCTGGGAAGAGACCCAGTACTTC
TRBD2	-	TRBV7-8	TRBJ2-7	CATRLTSGGKYEQYF	TGTGCCACACGATTGACTAGCGGCGGTAAATACGAGCAGTACTTC
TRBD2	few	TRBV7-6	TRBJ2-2	CASSLGARGGVRGELFF	TGTGCCAGCAGCTTAGGAGCGCGGGGGGGCGTACGCGGGGAGCTGTTTTTT
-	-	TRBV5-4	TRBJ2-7	CASSLDLFGGASYEQYF	TGTGCCAGCAGCTTGGATCTGTTTGGCGGGGCCTCCTACGAGCAGTACTTC
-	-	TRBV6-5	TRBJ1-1	CASSLDRVVNTEAFF	TGTGCCAGCAGCCTAGACCGCGTGGTGAACACTGAAGCTTTCTTT
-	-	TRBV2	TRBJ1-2	CASGGQGGGYTF	TGTGCCAGCGGCGGGCAGGGAGGTGGCTACACCTTC
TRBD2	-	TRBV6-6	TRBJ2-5	CASSPPASGVSTETQYF	TGTGCCAGCAGTCCACCGGCTAGCGGGGTTAGCACGGAGACCCAGTACTTC
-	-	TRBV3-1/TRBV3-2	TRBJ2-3	CASIDITDTQYF	TGTGCCAGCATAGACATCACAGATACGCAGTATTTT
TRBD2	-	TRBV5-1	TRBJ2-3	CASSLRGVRTDTQYF	TGCGCCAGCAGCTTACGGGGGGTTCGCACAGATACGCAGTATTTT
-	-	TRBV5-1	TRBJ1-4	CASSSGTLGEKLFF	TGCGCCAGCAGCTCCGGGACATTAGGGGAAAAACTGTTTTTT